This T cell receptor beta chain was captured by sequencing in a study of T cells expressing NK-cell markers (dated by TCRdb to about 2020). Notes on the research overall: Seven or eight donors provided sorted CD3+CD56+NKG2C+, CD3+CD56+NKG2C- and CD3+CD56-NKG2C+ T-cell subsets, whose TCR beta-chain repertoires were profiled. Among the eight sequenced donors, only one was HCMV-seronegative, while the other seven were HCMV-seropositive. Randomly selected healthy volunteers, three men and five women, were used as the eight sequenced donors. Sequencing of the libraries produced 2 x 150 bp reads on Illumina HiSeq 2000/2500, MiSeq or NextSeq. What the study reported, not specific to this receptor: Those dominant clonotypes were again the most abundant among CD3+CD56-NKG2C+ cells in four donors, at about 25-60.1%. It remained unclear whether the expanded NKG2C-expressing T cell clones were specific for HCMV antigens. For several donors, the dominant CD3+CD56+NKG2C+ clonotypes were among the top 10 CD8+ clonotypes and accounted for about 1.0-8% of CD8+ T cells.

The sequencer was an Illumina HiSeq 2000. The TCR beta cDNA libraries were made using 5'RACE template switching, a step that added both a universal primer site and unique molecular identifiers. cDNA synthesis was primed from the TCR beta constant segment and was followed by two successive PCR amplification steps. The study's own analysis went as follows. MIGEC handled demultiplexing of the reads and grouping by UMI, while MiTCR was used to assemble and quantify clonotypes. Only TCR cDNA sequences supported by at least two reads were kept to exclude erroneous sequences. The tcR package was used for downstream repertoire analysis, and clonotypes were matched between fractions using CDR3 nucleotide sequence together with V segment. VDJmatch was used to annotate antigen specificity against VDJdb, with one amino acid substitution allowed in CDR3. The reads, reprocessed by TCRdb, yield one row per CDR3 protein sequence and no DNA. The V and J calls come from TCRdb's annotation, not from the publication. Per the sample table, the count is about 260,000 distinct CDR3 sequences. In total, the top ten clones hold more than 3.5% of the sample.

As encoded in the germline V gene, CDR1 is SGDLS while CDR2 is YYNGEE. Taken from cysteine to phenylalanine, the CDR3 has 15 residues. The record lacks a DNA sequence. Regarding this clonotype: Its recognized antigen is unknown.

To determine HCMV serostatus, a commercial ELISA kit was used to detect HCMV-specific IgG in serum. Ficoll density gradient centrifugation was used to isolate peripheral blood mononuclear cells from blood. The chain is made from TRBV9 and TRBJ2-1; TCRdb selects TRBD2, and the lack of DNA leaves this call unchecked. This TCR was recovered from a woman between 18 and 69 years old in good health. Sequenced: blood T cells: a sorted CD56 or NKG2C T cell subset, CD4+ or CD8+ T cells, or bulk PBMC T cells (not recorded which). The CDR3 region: CASSVRRESGNEQFF.